The entry below gives a single T cell receptor (beta chain) sequence along with its context. The entry originates in a study of blood T cell repertoires in COVID-19. Study at large: PBMCs, B-cell-depleted T cells, or T cells provided the cDNA or gDNA that made up the material.

The CDR3 spans 13 residues. V was trimmed by 2 bases and J by 3 bases, leaving 7 bases between them. Germline CDR1 reads MNHNS; CDR2 reads SASEGT. Per the study methods: Researchers report that nucleated cell counts were estimated from reference gene primer amplification. Clones were sequenced by immunoSEQ multiplex PCR, and TCRdb holds only the in-frame ones, with some missing. Clone size and the V and J calls come from that table; the DNA yielded D and trimming. The table has tens of thousands of clones, 65% to 85% seen once; the top ten hold more than 15%. This sequence joins TRBV6-1 and TRBJ1-2; D gene uncertain. The receptor's source is a woman aged 55-69 years with acute or convalescent COVID-19. Material: peripheral blood. The CDR3 DNA follows: TGTGCCAGCAGTGAACAGACTGACTATGGCTACACCTTC. This sequence encodes CASSEQTDYGYTF.